One and the same sample provided the 32 T cell receptor beta chains below, sequenced in a study of blood T cells in healthy people across ages. A second roughly 6 to 11 cycle PCR used barcoded and J-beta primers. TCRdb recomputed calls from the 5' RACE reads with MiXCR, one row per CDR3 protein. The sample has some 760,000 distinct CDR3 sequences; about 25% are singletons. This sample also belongs to another study, concerning T cells of mothers and their children.

Source material: blood. Receptors originate from a boy aged 5-17 years in good health.

The sample holds a few counts of this clonotype. V gene TRBV29-1 combines with J gene TRBJ2-1; the match to TRBD1 covers 9 bases. Germline V gene sequence: CDR1 SQVTM, CDR2 ANQGSEA. CDR3 length: 13 amino acids. The V and J ends lost 8 bases and 4 bases, in that order; junction bases with no gene match: 6. The CDR3, as DNA: TGCAGCTCGGGACAGGGTCTTTACAATGAGCAGTTCTTC. Translation gives CSSGQGLYNEQFF.

This clonotype came up a few times. The V gene is TRBV5-1, the J gene TRBJ2-7, with TRBD1 matching 7 bases. Germline lookup yields CDR1 SGHRS and CDR2 YFSETQ. The CDR3 runs to 14 residues. The J segment lost 3 bases and the V segment lost 0 bases, leaving 3 bases of the junction unmatched. DNA of the CDR3: TGCGCCAGCAGCTTGGGAGGACAGGACTACGAGCAGTACTTC. Translating gives CASSLGGQDYEQYF.

The rearrangement uses TRBV6-1 and TRBJ1-6; D is unclear. V was cut by 8 bases and J by 12 bases, with 26 bases left in between. Germline V gives CDR1 MNHNS, CDR2 SASEGT. This CDR3 has 16 amino acids. The CDR3 here is CASGASPGRRVGPLHF. The DNA of the CDR3 is TGTGCCAGCGGCGCATCCCCAGGCCGAAGAGTTGGACCCCTCCACTTT.

This chain joins TRBV4-1 and TRBJ1-1; D is unresolved. CDR1 MGHRA and CDR2 YSYEKL come from the germline V gene. Trimming took off 0 bases at V and 1 base at J, with 9 bases between the two ends. CDR3 length: 15 residues. CDR3 in amino acids: CASSQEGPGNTEAFF. CDR3 DNA sequence: TGCGCCAGCAGCCAAGAAGGTCCAGGGAACACTGAAGCTTTCTTT.

The sample holds a few counts of this clonotype. The CDR3 region has the DNA TGTGCCAGCAGCAAACTTGACAGGGGGCGAAGCTCCTACGAGCAGTACTTC. Amino acids: CASSKLDRGRSSYEQYF. The chain joins TRBV6-2 or TRBV6-3 to TRBJ2-5; 10 nucleotides agree with TRBD1. TRBJ2-7 explains the end of the DNA better; the J call may be wrong. The germline gives CDR1 MNHEY, CDR2 SVGEGT. The CDR3 has 17 amino acids.

The chain has TRBV18 and TRBJ2-6; unclear D gene. CDR3 size: 15 residues. V lost 3 bases, J lost 0 bases, and 6 bases lay in between. Germline CDR1 KGHSH, CDR2 LQKENI. The DNA of the CDR3 is TGTGCCAGCTCACCTTCAACCTCTGGGGCCAACGTCCTGACTTTC. This codes for CASSPSTSGANVLTF.

The V gene is TRBV15, the J gene TRBJ2-1; D call uncertain. The J call is in doubt because the DNA end fits TRBJ2-7 better. CDR1 is LNHNV and CDR2 is YYDKDF in the germline V gene (reference sequence). CDR3 length: 14 residues. DNA for the CDR3: TGTGCCACCAGCAGAGATAAGGCGACCTACGAGCAGTACTTC. It is translated as CATSRDKATYEQYF.

There are a few counts of this clonotype. V usage is TRBV12-5 and J usage is TRBJ1-1; no clear D. Between the trimmed V and J ends, which lost 4 bases and 1 base, there was a span of 7 bases. The CDR3 extends over 13 amino acids. Germline V gives CDR1 LGHNT, CDR2 FRNRAP. In nucleotides, the CDR3 is TGTGCTAGTGGTTCGGTACAGAACACTGAAGCTTTCTTT. Amino acid sequence: CASGSVQNTEAFF.

The table lists this clonotype with a few counts. The DNA of the CDR3 is TGTGCCAGCAGTTTTAAGGGACAGGTATCCTACGAGCAGTACTTC. Its protein product is CASSFKGQVSYEQYF. The chain links TRBV12-3 or TRBV12-4 to TRBJ2-7; 8 nucleotides line up with TRBD1. Losses at the gene ends were 3 bases for V and 1 base for J; bases not matched to a gene: 5. This CDR3 comprises 15 residues.

There are a few counts of this clonotype. The rearrangement uses TRBV4-2 and TRBJ2-3; maybe TRBD2 (7 bases). This CDR3 is built from 15 residues. Trimming took 5 bases from V and 2 from J, leaving 14 bases between them. The germline gives CDR1 LGHNA, CDR2 YNFKEQ. The CDR3 DNA sequence: TGTGCCAGCAGCAGGGGGGGGGCATACACAGATACGCAGTATTTT. The encoded protein is CASSRGGAYTDTQYF.

The chain joins TRBV3-1 to TRBJ2-5; D call uncertain. CDR3 length equals 16 residues. Germline V gene lookup returns CDR1 LGHDT and CDR2 YNNKEL (reference sequence). Trimming pared 1 base from V and 4 bases from J, leaving 16 bases between. In DNA form, the CDR3 reads TGTGCCAGCAGCCAAGGCCAGGTACCGTGGGGAGAGACCCAGTACTTC. Protein: CASSQGQVPWGETQYF.

V and J are TRBV11-3 and TRBJ2-2; TRBD2 agrees at 10 bases. The CDR3 covers 15 residues. The V and J ends lost 5 bases and 3 bases, in that order; junction bases with no gene match: 3. In germline, CDR1 is SGHNT, CDR2 YENEEA. CDR3 DNA: TGTGCCAGCAGCATCAGCGGGGGGGACACCGGGGAGCTGTTTTTT. This sequence encodes CASSISGGDTGELFF. Based on the CDR3 plus reference TRBV11-3 and TRBJ2-2, the full variable domain is EAGVVQSPRYKIIEKKQPVAFWCNPISGHNTLYWYLQNLGQGPELLIRYENEEAVDDSQLPKDRFSAERLKGVDSTLKIQPAELGDSAVYLCASSISGGDTGELFFGEGSRLTVL.

A few counts support this clonotype. The chain employs TRBV4-1 and TRBJ2-2; TRBD2 is a possible D gene (6 bases). Trimming took 2 bases from V and 4 from J, leaving 14 bases between them. Germline CDR1 MGHRA, CDR2 YSYEKL. This CDR3 comprises 16 residues. The CDR3: CASSQQPGVGTGELFF. The CDR3 nucleotides are TGCGCCAGCAGCCAACAACCGGGAGTAGGCACCGGGGAGCTGTTTTTT.

Only a few counts were recorded for this clonotype. This chain connects TRBV4-1 to TRBJ2-1, with TRBD2 as a possible D gene (5 bases). The length of the CDR3 is 15 residues. Germline V gene sequence: CDR1 MGHRA, CDR2 YSYEKL. V gave up 0 bases and J gave up 12 bases, with 18 bases separating them. The CDR3 DNA reads as TGCGCCAGCAGCCAAGACTCTGGACTCACAGAAGGGCAGTTCTTC. It yields the protein CASSQDSGLTEGQFF.

This clonotype occurred a few times. V usage is TRBV21-1 and J usage is TRBJ2-1. TRBV21-1 is designated a pseudogene. The CDR3 runs 15 residues. The CDR3 here is CASSNPTSSYNEQFF. The CDR3 nucleotides read TGTGCCAGCAGCAACCCGACTAGCTCCTACAATGAGCAGTTCTTC.

A few counts support this clonotype. The chain combines TRBV28 with TRBJ2-1; D tentatively fits TRBD1 or TRBD2 (5 bases each). The V gene's germline CDR1 is MDHEN and CDR2 SYDVKM. The CDR3 sequence is 15 residues long. Trimming left V 8 bases short and J 5 bases short, with 19 bases between. DNA for the CDR3: TGTGCCAGCGGGGCTCCGGGACGGCAAGACAATGAGCAGTTCTTC. Translated, it gives CASGAPGRQDNEQFF.

This chain links TRBV4-2 with TRBJ2-7; 13 positions agree with TRBD2. The CDR3 extends over 19 amino acids. CDR1 is LGHNA, CDR2 YNFKEQ, per germline. Germline trimming cut 1 base from V and 2 bases from J; bases unmatched to any gene: 11. This chain's CDR3 is CASSQVPRGTSGIAYEQYF. For the CDR3, the DNA is TGTGCCAGCAGCCAAGTACCCCGTGGGACTAGCGGGATTGCCTACGAGCAGTACTTC.

The chain employs TRBV20-1 and TRBJ1-1; 7 bases fit TRBD1. J was trimmed by 5 bases and V by 5 bases; bases with no gene match: 11. Germline V gene sequence: CDR1 DFQATT, CDR2 SNEGSKA (reference sequence). The CDR3 loop spans 14 amino acids. The CDR3 DNA reads as TGCAGTGCTCGGAGGTACAGGGGAGGAACTGAAGCTTTCTTT. Its translation: CSARRYRGGTEAFF.

This chain links TRBV27 with TRBJ2-1; 8 bases match TRBD2. Germline CDR1 reads MNHEY; CDR2 reads SMNVEV (reference sequence). V was clipped by 6 bases and J by 4 bases; unmatched bases: 5. The CDR3 contains 14 residues. This chain's CDR3 is CASRAGGLYNEQFF. The DNA of the CDR3 is TGTGCCAGCAGGGCGGGAGGTCTTTACAATGAGCAGTTCTTC.

This clonotype came up a few times. The V gene is TRBV29-1, the J gene TRBJ1-2; no definite D call. Trimming took 1 base from V and 8 from J, leaving 14 bases between them. The CDR3 consists of 13 residues. Germline V CDR1 and CDR2: SQVTM, ANQGSEA. DNA of the CDR3: TGCAGCGTTGAAGCTACAGCCGCAGGAGGCTACACCTTC. Translated: CSVEATAAGGYTF. Looking up the rest from reference TRBV29-1 and TRBJ1-2 gives the full variable domain: SAVISQKPSRDICQRGTSLTIQCQVDSQVTMMFWYRQQPGQSLTLIATANQGSEATYESGFVIDKFPISRPNLTFSTLTVSNMSPEDSSIYLCSVEATAAGGYTFGSGTRLTVV.

V and J are TRBV5-1 and TRBJ1-4, with D tentatively TRBD1 (5 bases). The CDR3 length is 14 residues. The V end was cut by 4 bases, the J end by 8 bases, with 15 bases between. The germline CDR1 and CDR2 sequences are SGHRS and YFSETQ. The CDR3 is CASSRHPWGEKLFF. In nucleotides, the CDR3 is TGCGCCAGCAGCCGACACCCTTGGGGGGAAAAACTGTTTTTT.

This rearrangement joins TRBV9 to TRBJ1-6, with D perhaps TRBD1 (6 bases). V was pared by 5 bases and J by 9 bases, with 12 bases between. This CDR3 region has 13 residues. Germline assignment: CDR1 SGDLS and CDR2 YYNGEE. The CDR3 sequence is CASSQGSGSPLHF. The CDR3 coding sequence is TGTGCCAGCAGTCAGGGGTCTGGTTCACCCCTCCACTTT. The variable domain in full, completed from reference TRBV9 and TRBJ1-6, reads DSGVTQTPKHLITATGQRVTLRCSPRSGDLSVYWYQQSLDQGLQFLIQYYNGEERAKGNILERFSAQQFPDLHSELNLSSLELGDSALYFCASSQGSGSPLHFGNGTRLTVT.

V and J are TRBV29-1 and TRBJ1-1; possibly TRBD1 for D (6 bases). Germline CDR1 is SQVTM and CDR2 is ANQGSEA. The CDR3 is made up of 11 amino acids. The V end was cut by 7 bases, the J end by 4 bases, with 10 bases between. The CDR3 nucleotides read TGCAGCGGCGGACAGTTCACTGAAGCTTTCTTT. It encodes CSGGQFTEAFF. Full variable domain (rest looked up from reference TRBV29-1 and TRBJ1-1): SAVISQKPSRDICQRGTSLTIQCQVDSQVTMMFWYRQQPGQSLTLIATANQGSEATYESGFVIDKFPISRPNLTFSTLTVSNMSPEDSSIYLCSGGQFTEAFFGQGTRLTVV.

Only a few counts were recorded for this clonotype. The CDR3 reads CSALSRGGNQPQHF. DNA for the CDR3: TGCAGTGCCCTGTCCAGGGGAGGCAATCAGCCCCAGCATTTT. The rearrangement uses TRBV20-1 and TRBJ1-5; a possible D gene is TRBD1 (6 bases). From germline, CDR1 is DFQATT and CDR2 SNEGSKA (reference sequence). V was cut by 6 bases and J by 2 bases, with 14 bases left in between. The CDR3 contains 14 residues.

A few counts support this clonotype. The V and J genes are TRBV7-9 and TRBJ2-5; the D gene could be TRBD1 or TRBD2 (5 bases each). CDR3 length equals 17 residues. With 5 bases removed from V and 4 bases from J, the gap between germline ends came to 23 bases. The V gene's germline CDR1 is SEHNR and CDR2 FQNEAQ (reference sequence). CDR3 bases: TGTGCCAGCAGCCCTAGGGCCGGGACCCTTCGGGTAGAGACCCAGTACTTC. It encodes CASSPRAGTLRVETQYF.

The chain links TRBV4-1 to TRBJ1-4; the match to TRBD1 covers 9 bases. This CDR3 has 17 amino acids. Looked up from germline, CDR1 is MGHRA and CDR2 is YSYEKL. Trimming at V came to 3 bases and at J to 7 bases, leaving 12 bases not matched to a gene. The chain's CDR3 is CASSQGQGSVSGEKLFF. CDR3 bases: TGCGCCAGCAGCCAGGGACAGGGATCTGTTTCTGGTGAAAAACTGTTTTTT.

The chain links TRBV7-2 to TRBJ2-7, with no clear D. This CDR3 spans 14 amino acids. V lost 6 bases to trimming and J lost 4 bases, with 16 bases between them. CDR1 and CDR2 (germline): SGHTA, FQGNSA. The DNA for the CDR3 is TGTGCCAGCAGTCGTACTGGGTTAGAATACGAGCAGTACTTC. Protein: CASSRTGLEYEQYF.

V gene TRBV24-1 combines with J gene TRBJ2-2, with 10 nucleotides matching TRBD1. This CDR3 region has 15 residues. Germline V gene sequence: CDR1 KGHDR, CDR2 SFDVKD. The V and J ends lost 9 bases and 4 bases, in that order; junction bases with no gene match: 7. CDR3 residues: CATSGTGVTTGELFF. CDR3 sequence (DNA): TGTGCCACCTCAGGGACAGGGGTGACCACCGGGGAGCTGTTTTTT.

This clonotype has only a few counts. CDR3 sequence (DNA): TGTGCCAGCAGTCTAAAACAGGGGGCAAACTATGGCTACACCTTC. Its translation: CASSLKQGANYGYTF. The chain links TRBV28 to TRBJ1-2; 9 bases line up with TRBD1. Germline lookup yields CDR1 MDHEN and CDR2 SYDVKM. With V trimmed by 5 bases and J by 2 bases, 6 bases remained unmatched. The CDR3 extends over 15 amino acids.

V usage is TRBV29-1 and J usage is TRBJ2-3; TRBD2 agrees at 10 bases. This CDR3 region has 15 residues. CDR1 SQVTM and CDR2 ANQGSEA come from the germline V gene. Trimming removed 4 bases from V and 4 bases from J; junction bases left unmatched: 8. CDR3 DNA: TGCAGCGTTGGAGGTTGGCTAGCGGGGGCAGATACGCAGTATTTT. Amino acid sequence: CSVGGWLAGADTQYF.

This chain links TRBV20-1 with TRBJ1-6, with 8 bases matching TRBD1. V shed 5 bases and J 6 bases; nucleotides not matched to a gene: 9. This CDR3 spans 15 amino acids. CDR1 DFQATT and CDR2 SNEGSKA come from the germline V gene (reference sequence). CDR3 coding DNA: TGCAGTGCTCTGGACAGGGCTTACCTTAATTCACCCCTCCACTTT. It encodes CSALDRAYLNSPLHF.

This clonotype showed up just a few times. The chain uses TRBV18 and TRBJ2-5, with D hard to call. This CDR3 is 14 amino acids long. V was trimmed by 2 bases and J by 5 bases, leaving 12 bases between them. The germline V gene has CDR1 KGHSH and CDR2 LQKENI. The CDR3 coding sequence is TGTGCCAGCTCACCAACAGTTGCCGTGGAGACCCAGTACTTC. Protein: CASSPTVAVETQYF.